What follows are 8 T cell receptor beta chains derived from one specimen sequenced in a study of shared clonotypes between healthy human individuals. Using immunoSEQ multiplex PCR, the repertoire was profiled, and TCRdb retains in-frame clones only, with some absent. The sample has over a million clones, 95% to 99% seen once; the top ten hold 0.4% to 0.45%. Sequenced input: naive CD4+ T cells sorted from blood. This sample's subset: CD45RA+ positively selected. These receptors originate from a man aged 25-40 years in good health.

The chain uses TRBV7-2 and TRBJ2-5; a possible D gene is TRBD1 (5 bases). There are 14 residues in the CDR3. Trimming removed 5 bases at V and 2 bases at J, with 12 bases between. CDR1 and CDR2 (germline): SGHTA, FQGNSA. The CDR3 DNA sequence: TGTGCCAGCAGCGTCAGACAGATACAAGAGACCCAGTACTTC. Translating gives CASSVRQIQETQYF.

This chain joins TRBV7-2 and TRBJ1-4, with D possibly matching TRBD1 (6 bases). V lost 1 base, J lost 5 bases, and 14 bases lay in between. This CDR3 is built from 16 residues. The germline gives CDR1 SGHTA, CDR2 FQGNSA. The CDR3 sequence: CASSLGPGRGNEKLFF. The CDR3 DNA reads TGTGCCAGCAGCTTAGGGCCCGGTAGGGGGAATGAAAAACTGTTTTTT.

The genes are TRBV10-1 and TRBJ1-2; D unclear. Per germline, CDR1 WNHNN and CDR2 SYGVQD (reference sequence). Trimming left V 3 bases short and J 5 bases short, with 10 bases between. This CDR3 contains 13 residues. The CDR3 nucleotides read TGCGCCAGCAGTGAACAGCCTAGTTATGGCTACACCTTC. This sequence encodes CASSEQPSYGYTF.

This clone was seen only once. The rearrangement joins TRBV5-8 to TRBJ2-7; 9 bases fit TRBD1. The germline V gene encodes CDR1 SGHTS and CDR2 YDEGEE. The CDR3 runs 16 residues. With 2 bases clipped from V and 1 base from J, the junction kept 7 bases outside the gene matches. CDR3 sequence reads: CASSFWGGTGSYEQYF. The CDR3 DNA reads TGTGCCAGCAGCTTTTGGGGCGGGACAGGGTCCTACGAGCAGTACTTC.

The chain carries TRBV5-5 and TRBJ2-2; either TRBD1 or TRBD2 may supply D (5 bases each). The V and J ends lost 3 bases and 4 bases respectively, with 16 bases between them. The germline gives CDR1 SGHKS, CDR2 YYEKEE (reference sequence). The CDR3 sequence is 16 residues long. CDR3 in DNA: TGTGCCAGCAGCTGGAAGTCAACGAGGGGCACCGGGGAGCTGTTTTTT. The encoded protein is CASSWKSTRGTGELFF.

The rearrangement uses TRBV28 and TRBJ2-7; D unclear. From germline, CDR1 is MDHEN and CDR2 SYDVKM. The CDR3 has 16 residues. Trimming took 4 bases from V and 1 from J, leaving 17 bases between them. CDR3 sequence (DNA): TGTGCCAGCAGTTCCCCTCTGAAGGGTCCTTCCTACGAGCAGTACTTC. Protein: CASSSPLKGPSYEQYF.

The chain is built from TRBV27 and TRBJ2-7; 10 bases align to TRBD2. This CDR3 contains 15 residues. The V and J ends lost 4 bases and 1 base, in that order; junction bases with no gene match: 4. Germline CDR1 MNHEY, CDR2 SMNVEV (reference sequence). CDR3 amino acids: CASSWRTSGSYEQYF. Written as DNA, the CDR3 is TGTGCCAGCAGTTGGAGGACTAGCGGATCCTACGAGCAGTACTTC.

This chain uses TRBV6-5 with TRBJ2-5; 7 bases are shared with TRBD2. Germline CDR1 is MNHEY and CDR2 is SVGAGI. V trimming: 1 base; J trimming: 4 bases; junction bases outside the gene matches: 6. The CDR3 covers 15 residues. The DNA for the CDR3 is TGTGCCAGCAGTTACTTGGCGGGAGAACGAGAGACCCAGTACTTC. Translating gives CASSYLAGERETQYF.